The T cell receptor (beta chain) under discussion was sequenced for a study of multiple sclerosis patients with progressive multifocal leukoencephalopathy (dated by TCRdb to between 2018 and 2021). Study-wide context: A few MS patients treated with natalizumab who did not develop PML were sampled longitudinally as controls. Longitudinal follow-up was performed in two natalizumab-treated patients who later developed PML, from before therapy through 6 and 12 months to PML onset. Peripheral T and B cells were examined in MS patients who went on to develop PML (4 under natalizumab, 1 after alemtuzumab) as well as in treated patients who did not. The goal was to find JC virus-specific or public T-cell expansions that arose at the time of PML onset.

The time point label here, explained by the study, means: before natalizumab initiation. All listed patients had previously received interferon beta, and all PML patients were female. Blood samples at T0 were collected prior to the first natalizumab infusion. Isolation of peripheral blood mononuclear cells was performed by Ficoll-Hypaque density gradient centrifugation. The paper as a whole reports these results and caveats: When PML developed, neither common TRBV or TRBJ gene usage nor preferential TRBV-TRBJ pairings were detected. In most PML patients, lower normalized Shannon entropy suggested less diverse TRB repertoires, while the natalizumab-treated controls had values close to 1. The analysis covered only peripheral blood, although cerebrospinal fluid or brain lymphocytes might be more informative for natalizumab-associated PML. With only a small, descriptive cohort, it remained unclear whether the findings reflect JC virus infection or general immunocompromise. TRB clones with frequency above 0.5% were observed only in PML patients, but the clones expanded at PML onset were found to be already present before and during natalizumab therapy.

As for this clone: The antigen it recognizes is unknown. No much larger clonotype is one base removed from it; base qualities were not supplied.

CDR3 length: 14 amino acids, cysteine to phenylalanine. The entry retains the CDR3 DNA only, 42 bases that are in frame from base 1. Trimming leaves V shorter by 8 bases and J shorter by 0 bases, with the junction holding 8 bases beyond the gene matches. The germline V gene encodes CDR1 GTSNPN and CDR2 SVGIG (reference sequence). Amplification of TRB CDR3 regions from genomic DNA was performed at survey-level depth using the immunoSEQ two-step multiplex PCR. Synthetic inline TR CDR3 controls covering all V-J pairings were spiked into each PCR to estimate template counts and remove amplification bias. Reads went through processing to reduce amplification and sequencing bias, and quantification was done against synthetic TR CDR3 analogs. The authors' analysis ran thus. Raw data were processed in ImmunoSEQ Analyzer, with out-of-frame sequences and CDR3s containing stop codons removed, and gene names were assigned according to IMGT nomenclature. Repertoire diversity was summarized as normalized Shannon entropy, defined as 1 minus Pielou's evenness. Two TRB sequences were counted as identical only if the two sequences had the same V gene, J gene and CDR3. Public PML clonotypes were CDR3s shared by two or more PML-onset samples but absent earlier, in controls, and in public databases. Positional CDR3 amino acid composition was analyzed in Skylign with the observed count method. TCRdb carries this immuneACCESS record with in-frame sequences only. Its versions omit some clonotypes, under half of them owing to an unresolved V gene in the studies checked, with the rest unexplained. V, J and clone size are taken as reported in that table, and D and trimming were inferred from the DNA itself. The sample records fewer than 35,000 clones, approximately 89% of which are singletons. Around 1.4% of the sample rests with the top ten.

Material for sequencing was PBMCs. The chain joins TRBV30 to TRBJ1-1; 8 of the junction bases match TRBD1. This clonotype was obtained from a human donor with multiple sclerosis. The DNA sequence is TGTGCCGACAAACCAGGGGGCATGAACACTGAAGCTTTCTTT. This codes for CADKPGGMNTEAFF.